This paragraph covers one T cell receptor (beta chain) sequence. The V and J ends lost 4 bases and 4 bases respectively, with 10 bases between them. The CDR3 sequence is 14 residues long. CDR1 and CDR2 (germline): SGHAT, FQNNGV. The data stem from a study of blood T cell repertoires in COVID-19. Whole-study context: PBMCs, B-cell-depleted T cells, or T cells were the source of the cDNA or gDNA that made up the material.

As processed by the authors: Reference gene primers were amplified, and this amplification served to estimate nucleated cell counts. The repertoire was sequenced with immunoSEQ multiplex PCR; TCRdb's copy has only in-frame clones and lacks some. The V and J calls and the clone size are those of that table, but D and trimming were determined from the DNA. The sample has 250,000 to 400,000 clones, about 90% seen once. The sequenced sample was peripheral blood. The V and J genes are TRBV11-2 and TRBJ2-2; maybe TRBD2 (6 bases). The source of this sequence is a woman in her thirties with COVID-19, enrolled during active disease. In DNA form, the CDR3 reads TGTGCCAGCAGCTCGACTAGGGGCACCGGGGAGCTGTTTTTT. It specifies CASSSTRGTGELFF.